Presented here are 16 T cell receptor beta chains from one specimen sequenced in a study of T cell responses to AZD1222 COVID-19 vaccine. TCRdb's table, derived via immunoSEQ multiplex PCR, lists solely in-frame clones and lacks some. Found here are 100,000 or so clones, 90% of them singletons; the top ten hold 1.3%. The sequences come from peripheral blood, collected on day 0 of AZD1222 vaccination. The receptors here all came from an adult in good health.

This clone was detected once. The chain is built from TRBV5-4 and TRBJ1-1; TRBD1 matches at 8 bases. The CDR3 length is 14 residues. Germline trimming cut 4 bases from V and 1 base from J; bases unmatched to any gene: 3. Germline V lookup: CDR1 SGHNT, CDR2 YYREEE (reference sequence). The CDR3 loop reads CASSVDRGNTEAFF. The CDR3 nucleotides are TGTGCCAGCAGCGTAGACAGGGGGAACACTGAAGCTTTCTTT. Full variable domain (rest looked up from reference TRBV5-4 and TRBJ1-1): ETGVTQSPTHLIKTRGQQVTLRCSSQSGHNTVSWYQQALGQGPQFIFQYYREEENGRGNFPPRFSGLQFPNYSSELNVNALELDDSALYLCASSVDRGNTEAFFGQGTRLTVV.

The rearrangement links TRBV5-1 to TRBJ1-4, with D possibly being TRBD1 (6 bases). The CDR3 totals 15 residues. Trimming stripped 1 base from V and 6 bases from J, with 13 bases between. Germline CDR1 and CDR2: SGHRS and YFSETQ. In DNA, the CDR3 is TGCGCCAGCAGCTTGAACGGGGGGCGAGATGAAAAACTGTTTTTT. It codes for CASSLNGGRDEKLFF.

The chain carries TRBV12-3 or TRBV12-4 and TRBJ1-1; D unresolved. The CDR3 runs to 13 residues. Trimming shortened V by 1 base and J by 4 bases, and 7 bases separated the two germline ends. The CDR3 reads CASSLVESTEAFF. The CDR3 DNA reads as TGTGCCAGCAGTTTAGTGGAGAGCACTGAAGCTTTCTTT.

This clone was observed a single time. The chain joins TRBV29-1 to TRBJ1-2; 7 nucleotides line up with TRBD1. This CDR3 is 12 amino acids long. Germline V CDR1 and CDR2: SQVTM, ANQGSEA. V was pared by 7 bases and J by 9 bases, with 11 bases of the junction left unmatched. The CDR3 DNA is TGCAGCGCCTCCGAGGGGGCATTTCGCTACACCTTC. Protein: CSASEGAFRYTF.

The rearrangement links TRBV5-8 to TRBJ1-1; the D is unclear. V lost 4 bases and J 1 base, leaving 14 bases between the germline ends. The CDR3 is 15 residues long. CDR1 is SGHTS, CDR2 YDEGEE, per germline. The CDR3 DNA follows: TGTGCCAGCAGCCCGCGGGGAGGTAGGAACACTGAAGCTTTCTTT. As protein: CASSPRGGRNTEAFF.

The chain uses TRBV19 and TRBJ2-3, with 8 bases lining up with TRBD1. This CDR3 is 13 amino acids long. Per germline, CDR1 LNHDA and CDR2 SQIVND (reference sequence). J lost 6 bases, V lost 10 bases, and 9 bases had no gene match. The CDR3 DNA reads as TGTGCCACGACTCAGGGGGCATCGGATACGCAGTATTTT. Protein sequence: CATTQGASDTQYF.

The sample holds a few counts of this clone. Different DNA sequences within this sample yield the same CDR3. This chain joins TRBV6-5 and TRBJ1-1; D gene ambiguous. Germline V lookup: CDR1 MNHEY, CDR2 SVGAGI. Between the trimmed V and J ends, which lost 6 bases and 0 bases, there was a span of 11 bases. CDR3 length: 14 amino acids. The CDR3 coding sequence is TGTGCCAGCAGCCTAGGTCGGCTGAACACTGAAGCTTTCTTT. Amino acid sequence: CASSLGRLNTEAFF.

Note on this clone: Other DNA variants within this sample encode the same CDR3. The V gene is TRBV6-5, the J gene TRBJ1-6; D call uncertain. This CDR3 is 14 amino acids long. Germline V CDR1 and CDR2: MNHEY, SVGAGI. Trimming took off 2 bases at V and 4 bases at J, with 6 bases between the two ends. The CDR3 nucleotides are TGTGCCAGCAGTTACGGCGGATATAATTCACCCCTCCACTTT. Translating it yields CASSYGGYNSPLHF.

The chain couples TRBV7-2 to TRBJ2-2; D call uncertain. Trimming cost V 7 bases and J 7 bases, with 16 bases left between them. CDR1 is SGHTA and CDR2 is FQGNSA in the germline V gene. The CDR3 is 14 residues long. The CDR3, as DNA: TGTGCCAGCATCTTTTTGGGCGGTTTCGGGGAGCTGTTTTTT. It translates to CASIFLGGFGELFF.

The chain is built from TRBV4-1 and TRBJ1-1; weak D call: TRBD1 (6 bases). Germline V gives CDR1 MGHRA, CDR2 YSYEKL. The CDR3 runs 16 residues. The ends were cut back, 6 bases at V and 0 bases at J, with 17 bases in the middle. The CDR3 loop reads CASRRDTLNVNTEAFF. CDR3 bases: TGCGCCAGCAGACGGGACACCTTAAACGTGAACACTGAAGCTTTCTTT.

This chain connects TRBV19 to TRBJ1-2, with D possibly being TRBD1 (6 bases). The CDR3 length is 14 residues. Germline V gene lookup returns CDR1 LNHDA and CDR2 SQIVND (reference sequence). The germline V and J ends were trimmed by 6 bases and 8 bases, with 19 bases remaining between them. CDR3 sequence: CASRYRAAGDGYTF. The CDR3 DNA reads as TGTGCCAGTAGATACCGGGCGGCAGGGGACGGCTACACCTTC.

The chain combines TRBV24-1 with TRBJ2-2; TRBD1 matches at 9 bases. The CDR3 length is 16 residues. Germline V CDR1 and CDR2: KGHDR, SFDVKD. V trimming: 2 bases; J trimming: 2 bases; junction bases outside the gene matches: 2. This CDR3 reads CATSDSDRGNTGELFF. The CDR3 DNA is TGTGCCACCAGTGATTCGGACAGGGGAAACACCGGGGAGCTGTTTTTT.

This chain joins TRBV5-1 and TRBJ1-2, with unresolved D. Trimming pared 2 bases from V and 4 bases from J, leaving 12 bases between. This CDR3 region has 14 residues. Germline V CDR1 and CDR2: SGHRS, YFSETQ. The CDR3 sequence: CASSLDGRGYGYTF. The DNA for the CDR3 is TGCGCCAGCAGCTTAGACGGACGCGGCTATGGCTACACCTTC.

This sequence joins TRBV7-9 and TRBJ1-4, with 10 bases identical to TRBD1. The CDR3 extends over 13 amino acids. After removal of 6 bases from V and 8 bases from J, the junction contained 3 bases not matched to a gene. Per germline, CDR1 SEHNR and CDR2 FQNEAQ (reference sequence). The CDR3 here is CASSDRGLEKLFF. CDR3 bases: TGTGCCAGCAGTGACAGGGGGCTCGAAAAACTGTTTTTT.

The chain links TRBV28 to TRBJ1-2; 8 bases agree with TRBD1. The length of the CDR3 is 13 residues. Germline V CDR1 and CDR2: MDHEN, SYDVKM. V dropped 6 bases and J dropped 6; count of bases not matched to a gene: 6. In DNA form, the CDR3 reads TGTGCCAGCAGCTTGACAGGGGAAGATGGCTACACCTTC. Translating gives CASSLTGEDGYTF.

The rearrangement joins TRBV7-2 to TRBJ1-4; the D is unclear. Trimming took off 5 bases at V and 5 bases at J, with 18 bases between the two ends. The CDR3 is 16 amino acids. Germline V lookup: CDR1 SGHTA, CDR2 FQGNSA. The CDR3 spells CASSTTPGVGNEKLFF. The CDR3 bases are TGTGCCAGCAGCACTACCCCGGGAGTTGGGAATGAAAAACTGTTTTTT.